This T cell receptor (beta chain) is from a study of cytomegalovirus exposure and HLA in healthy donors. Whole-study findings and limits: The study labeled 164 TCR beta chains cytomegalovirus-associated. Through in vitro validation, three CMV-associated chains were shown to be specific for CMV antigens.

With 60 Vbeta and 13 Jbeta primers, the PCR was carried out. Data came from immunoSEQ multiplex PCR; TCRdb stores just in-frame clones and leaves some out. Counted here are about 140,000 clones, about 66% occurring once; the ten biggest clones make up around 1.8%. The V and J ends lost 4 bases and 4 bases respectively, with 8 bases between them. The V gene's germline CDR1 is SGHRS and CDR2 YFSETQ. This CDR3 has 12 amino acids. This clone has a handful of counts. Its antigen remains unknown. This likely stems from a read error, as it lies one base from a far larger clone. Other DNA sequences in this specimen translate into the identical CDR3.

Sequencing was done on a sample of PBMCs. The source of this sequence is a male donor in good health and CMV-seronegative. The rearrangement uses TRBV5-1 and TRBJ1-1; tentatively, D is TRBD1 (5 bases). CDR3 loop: CASSLRGTEAFF. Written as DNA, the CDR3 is TGCGCCAGCAGCCTAAGGGGCACTGAAGCTTTCTTT.